A single sample is the source of the 2 T cell receptor beta chains below, sequenced in a study of shared clonotypes between healthy human individuals. TCRdb's table, derived via immunoSEQ multiplex PCR, lists solely in-frame clones and lacks some. Of millions of clones listed, around 94% are singletons. Sequencing was done on a sample of naive CD4+ T cells sorted from blood. Subset given: CD45RA+ positively selected. The receptor set was obtained from a man between 18 and 29 years old in good health.

The chain links TRBV2 to TRBJ1-5, with D possibly being TRBD1 (6 bases). This CDR3 has 14 amino acids. The germline V gene encodes CDR1 SNHLY and CDR2 FYNNEI. The germline V and J ends were trimmed by 5 bases and 6 bases, with 14 bases remaining between them. The CDR3 DNA sequence: TGTGCCAGCAGTCCTCAGGGGTCGGGTCAGCCCCAGCATTTT. Its protein is CASSPQGSGQPQHF.

V gene TRBV11-2 combines with J gene TRBJ1-2; perhaps TRBD1 as D (6 bases). V was shortened by 5 bases and J by 4 bases, with 14 bases between the two germline ends. This CDR3 has 14 amino acids. Germline CDR1 and CDR2: SGHAT and FQNNGV. The CDR3 here is CASSPLTGPYGYTF. CDR3 coding DNA: TGTGCCAGCAGCCCCTTAACAGGGCCCTATGGCTACACCTTC.